One sample yielded the 19 T cell receptor beta chains listed below, sequenced in a study of Ad26.COV2.S vaccination and SARS-CoV-2 variants. Sequencing used immunoSEQ multiplex PCR; TCRdb keeps in-frame clones, though not all of them. There are 350,000 to 450,000 clones in the sample; approximately 92% occur only once, and around 1.7% lies in the top ten. Treatment in this sample: 19 received Ad26.COV2.S at low or high dose, single or two shots; roughly 5 received placebo; per-sample allocation not given. At day 63 after the first vaccine or placebo injection, samples were drawn. Sample: peripheral blood, taken in a trial of Ad26.COV2.S vaccine versus placebo. The origin of the receptors is a person between 18 and 65 years old who received the Ad26.COV2.S COVID-19 vaccine or a placebo.

The DNA of the CDR3 is TGTGCCAGCAACCTCGCAGGGGGCAACACCGGGGAGCTGTTTTTT. It encodes CASNLAGGNTGELFF. The rearrangement links TRBV6-5 to TRBJ2-2; 8 bases are shared with TRBD1. The CDR3 has 15 amino acids. Germline lookup yields CDR1 MNHEY and CDR2 SVGAGI. V shed 7 bases and J 2 bases; nucleotides not matched to a gene: 6.

This sequence joins TRBV3-1 (or the pseudogene TRBV3-2) and TRBJ2-3; TRBD2 agrees at 8 bases. Germline assignment: CDR1 LGHDT and CDR2 YNNKEL (reference sequence). The CDR3 consists of 17 residues. V trimming: 0 bases; J trimming: 1 base; junction bases outside the gene matches: 6. CDR3 loop: CASSQDVGSGGTDTQYF. As DNA, the CDR3 is TGTGCCAGCAGCCAAGATGTCGGTAGCGGGGGCACAGATACGCAGTATTTT.

V gene TRBV3-1 (or the pseudogene TRBV3-2) combines with J gene TRBJ1-5; D is ambiguous. The V end lost 0 bases, the J end lost 0 bases, and 6 bases lay between the germline ends. CDR3 length equals 15 residues. Per germline, CDR1 LGHDT and CDR2 YNNKEL (reference sequence). In nucleotides, the CDR3 is TGTGCCAGCAGCCAAGATCTGCGTAGCAATCAGCCCCAGCATTTT. Its protein product is CASSQDLRSNQPQHF.

The chain has TRBV5-4 and TRBJ1-2; 9 bases match TRBD1. This CDR3 comprises 16 residues. The germline V gene encodes CDR1 SGHNT and CDR2 YYREEE (reference sequence). After removal of 2 bases from V and 7 bases from J, the junction contained 12 bases not matched to a gene. The CDR3 nucleotides read TGTGCCAGCAGCTTTCCGACGCCCGGGACAGGGCTTGGCTACACCTTC. Translation: CASSFPTPGTGLGYTF.

The chain is built from TRBV6-7 and TRBJ2-2; possibly TRBD1 or TRBD2 for D (5 bases each). TRBV6-7 is marked as an open reading frame, function uncertain. The length of the CDR3 is 17 residues. The V end lost 6 bases, the J end lost 4 bases, and 21 bases lay between the germline ends. The CDR3 protein is CASSERDPYRGTGELFF. CDR3 in DNA: TGTGCCAGCAGCGAAAGGGACCCCTATAGAGGCACCGGGGAGCTGTTTTTT.

The chain employs TRBV7-2 and TRBJ2-7, with 7 bases lining up with TRBD1. The CDR3 totals 14 residues. From germline, CDR1 is SGHTA and CDR2 FQGNSA. After removal of 5 bases from V and 4 bases from J, the junction contained 8 bases not matched to a gene. CDR3 nucleotide sequence: TGTGCCAGCAGCCCGAAAACAGGGGCGTACGAGCAGTACTTC. The encoded protein is CASSPKTGAYEQYF.

The chain links TRBV28 to TRBJ1-5; D may be TRBD1 (6 bases). Trimming removed 2 bases at V and 2 bases at J, with 16 bases between. The germline gives CDR1 MDHEN, CDR2 SYDVKM. The CDR3 is 17 amino acids. The CDR3 DNA reads as TGTGCCAGCAGTTTACTGGTGGACAGTTATCGCAATCAGCCCCAGCATTTT. As protein: CASSLLVDSYRNQPQHF.

The chain has TRBV11-2 and TRBJ2-7; unclear D gene. Germline loops: CDR1 SGHAT, CDR2 FQNNGV. The CDR3 is 13 amino acids. The V end was cut by 1 base, the J end by 4 bases, with 8 bases between. CDR3 nucleotides: TGTGCCAGCAGCTTAGGAGGCTTTTACGAGCAGTACTTC. It encodes CASSLGGFYEQYF. Based on the CDR3 plus reference TRBV11-2 and TRBJ2-7, the full variable domain is EAGVAQSPRYKIIEKRQSVAFWCNPISGHATLYWYQQILGQGPKLLIQFQNNGVVDDSQLPKDRFSAERLKGVDSTLKIQPAKLEDSAVYLCASSLGGFYEQYFGPGTRLTVT.

This chain links TRBV11-2 with TRBJ2-7; 10 nucleotides line up with TRBD1. Germline trimming cut 4 bases from V and 3 bases from J; bases unmatched to any gene: 6. From germline, CDR1 is SGHAT and CDR2 FQNNGV. The CDR3 is made up of 15 amino acids. CDR3 bases: TGTGCCAGCAGCTCCCGGGACAGGGGATTCTACGAGCAGTACTTC. It codes for CASSSRDRGFYEQYF. Looking up the rest from reference TRBV11-2 and TRBJ2-7 gives the full variable domain: EAGVAQSPRYKIIEKRQSVAFWCNPISGHATLYWYQQILGQGPKLLIQFQNNGVVDDSQLPKDRFSAERLKGVDSTLKIQPAKLEDSAVYLCASSSRDRGFYEQYFGPGTRLTVT.

The chain is built from TRBV4-3 and TRBJ2-2; D gene unclear. The CDR3 has 16 amino acids. The ends were cut back, 1 base at V and 2 bases at J, with 11 bases in the middle. Germline values: CDR1 LGHNA, CDR2 YSLEER. In DNA form, the CDR3 reads TGCGCCAGCAGCCAAGTACACGACACCAACACCGGGGAGCTGTTTTTT. It yields the protein CASSQVHDTNTGELFF.

The J gene is TRBJ1-5, the V gene TRBV2, with no clear D. V lost 1 base, J lost 6 bases, and 7 bases lay in between. The CDR3 sequence is 13 residues long. Germline values: CDR1 SNHLY, CDR2 FYNNEI. CDR3 sequence: CASSEDQIQPQHF. In DNA form, the CDR3 reads TGTGCCAGCAGTGAAGATCAGATTCAGCCCCAGCATTTT.

V is TRBV11-3 and J is TRBJ2-1, with 9 bases that match TRBD1. Germline V lookup: CDR1 SGHNT, CDR2 YENEEA. This CDR3 has 14 residues. The junction had 7 bases not matched to a gene; V was cut back by 4 bases and J by 9 bases. The chain's CDR3 is CASSSTGTGIEQFF. In DNA form, the CDR3 reads TGTGCCAGCAGCTCAACCGGGACAGGGATTGAGCAGTTCTTC.

The chain is built from TRBV5-5 and TRBJ1-1; tentatively, D is TRBD1 (5 bases). The germline V gene encodes CDR1 SGHKS and CDR2 YYEKEE (reference sequence). The V gene lost 0 bases and the J gene lost 7 bases, with 19 bases spanning the gap. This CDR3 has 16 residues. As DNA, the CDR3 is TGTGCCAGCAGCTTGGCGTGGCAGGGTTCTACCGTTGAAGCTTTCTTT. Amino acid sequence: CASSLAWQGSTVEAFF.

V and J are TRBV29-1 and TRBJ2-5; D possibly corresponds to TRBD1 (6 bases). The germline V gene encodes CDR1 SQVTM and CDR2 ANQGSEA. Between the trimmed V and J ends, which lost 7 bases and 7 bases, there was a span of 16 bases. The CDR3 covers 12 residues. CDR3 residues: CSAVGGRGTQYF. CDR3 DNA: TGCAGCGCAGTAGGGGGAAGAGGGACCCAGTACTTC. Full variable domain (outside the CDR3, taken from reference TRBV29-1 and TRBJ2-5): SAVISQKPSRDICQRGTSLTIQCQVDSQVTMMFWYRQQPGQSLTLIATANQGSEATYESGFVIDKFPISRPNLTFSTLTVSNMSPEDSSIYLCSAVGGRGTQYFGPGTRLLVL.

This CDR3 is CASSFTSGGMYEQYF. In nucleotides, the CDR3 is TGTGCCAGCAGCTTTACTAGCGGGGGGATGTACGAGCAGTACTTC. The J gene is TRBJ2-7, the V gene TRBV28, with 12 bases that match TRBD2. The junction had 7 bases not matched to a gene; V was cut back by 6 bases and J by 4 bases. The CDR3 runs 15 residues. Germline V gives CDR1 MDHEN, CDR2 SYDVKM.

The CDR3 coding sequence is TGTGCCAGTAGTATTTGGGACACAGATACGCAGTATTTT. As protein: CASSIWDTDTQYF. V and J are TRBV19 and TRBJ2-3; unclear D gene. Germline V gives CDR1 LNHDA, CDR2 SQIVND (reference sequence). Between the trimmed V and J ends, which lost 3 bases and 2 bases, there was a span of 6 bases. The CDR3 has 13 amino acids.

The chain has TRBV6-4 and TRBJ2-1, with D unclear. The CDR3 extends over 13 amino acids. V was clipped by 8 bases and J by 7 bases, with 15 bases between them. Germline CDR1 and CDR2: MRHNA and SNTAGT. This chain's CDR3 is CASQSSPENEQFF. The CDR3 coding sequence is TGTGCCAGCCAGTCCTCCCCTGAGAATGAGCAGTTCTTC.

The V call is TRBV6-2 or TRBV6-3, the J call TRBJ1-6; TRBD1 matches at 7 bases. The CDR3 totals 15 residues. Per germline, CDR1 MNHEY and CDR2 SVGEGT. The ends lost 0 bases at V and 14 bases at J; junction bases unmatched: 10. The CDR3, as DNA: TGTGCCAGCAGTTACTCGATCCCCTTGGACAGGACCCTCCACTTT. Its translation is CASSYSIPLDRTLHF.

The V call is TRBV13, the J call TRBJ2-1, with TRBD2 as a possible D gene (5 bases). Germline-derived CDR1 and CDR2 are PRHDT and FYEKMQ (reference sequence). The CDR3 length is 12 residues. Deletions cut 5 bases from V and 8 bases from J, with 10 bases between. CDR3 loop: CASSPYGDEQFF. The CDR3, as DNA: TGTGCCAGCAGCCCGTACGGGGATGAGCAGTTCTTC.